The 2 T cell receptor beta chains below come from one sample, sequenced in a study of shared clonotypes between healthy human individuals. The data were produced by immunoSEQ multiplex PCR, yet TCRdb's version contains in-frame clones alone and is incomplete. The top ten clones hold around 1.7% of a sample with approximately 2,000,000 clones, about 93% of them seen once. It was CD45RO-negative cells, positively selected for CCR7, that made up naive CD8 cells, with terminally differentiated effector memory CD45RA+ cells excluded. Sequencing input: naive CD8+ T cells from PBMCs. Source of these receptors: a man in his late teens or twenties in good health. Some clones in this sample may be carry-over from other donors' samples.

The chain uses TRBV6-1 and TRBJ2-7; 8 nucleotides agree with TRBD2. The CDR3 extends over 15 amino acids. J was trimmed by 2 bases and V by 6 bases; bases with no gene match: 9. Per germline, CDR1 MNHNS and CDR2 SASEGT. The CDR3: CASSQLGGGPYEQYF. The CDR3 coding sequence is TGTGCCAGCAGCCAACTCGGGGGGGGCCCCTACGAGCAGTACTTC.

This rearrangement joins TRBV28 to TRBJ2-3; TRBD1 is a possible D gene (6 bases). Germline V lookup: CDR1 MDHEN, CDR2 SYDVKM. CDR3 size: 15 residues. With 3 bases removed from V and 4 bases from J, the gap between germline ends came to 14 bases. CDR3 protein: CASSFGQWGSDTQYF. As DNA, the CDR3 is TGTGCCAGCAGTTTTGGACAGTGGGGCTCAGATACGCAGTATTTT.